These 9 T cell receptor beta chains came from one sample sequenced in a study of regulatory T cells in long-lasting Graves disease. Time point described: newly diagnosed GD, antithyroid drugs for less than 3 months. The TCR library was prepared using RNA isolated from PBMCs. Arm-PCR with iRepertoire HTBI primers amplified the CDR3 regions for these TCR beta libraries. One entry per CDR3 protein, called by TCRdb with MiXCR from the multiplex PCR reads. Among 560,000 or so distinct CDR3 sequences listed, 16% were seen once. These data also featured in a second study, about T cells in Graves' hyperthyroidism and ophthalmopathy.

Sample: peripheral blood mononuclear cells (PBMCs), taken at new diagnosis, from a patient treated with antithyroid drugs. The receptors come from a young man with Graves disease.

This clonotype occurred many times. The CDR3 DNA follows: TGCGCCAGCAGCCAAGATCGGTTCTCTGGGACCCAGTACTTC. This gives the protein CASSQDRFSGTQYF. The chain couples TRBV4-1 to TRBJ2-5; D is undetermined. Germline values: CDR1 MGHRA, CDR2 YSYEKL. CDR3 length equals 14 residues. Trimming shortened V by 0 bases and J by 7 bases, and 12 bases separated the two germline ends.

The table lists this clonotype with a few counts. The J gene is TRBJ2-2, the V gene TRBV14, with 8 bases that match TRBD2. Unmatched junction bases numbered 10, after V lost 1 base and J lost 6 bases. The CDR3 has 17 residues. Per the germline V gene, CDR1 is SGHDN and CDR2 is FVKESK. The CDR3 is CASSQGGGPRNPGELFF. CDR3 DNA: TGTGCCAGCAGCCAAGGCGGGGGGCCACGCAATCCCGGGGAGCTGTTTTTT.

This clonotype was picked up a small number of times. At one boundary the junction diverges from the germline segment, which might be a read error. The CDR3 sequence: CSAGRGQGAYERYF. The CDR3, as DNA: TGCAGCGCCGGCCGGGGTCAGGGCGCCTACGAGCGGTACTTC. The chain joins TRBV29-1 to TRBJ2-7; TRBD1 or TRBD2 may be the D gene (5 bases each). Germline CDR1 and CDR2: SQVTM and ANQGSEA. The length of the CDR3 is 14 residues.

This clonotype was picked up many times. The CDR3 DNA sequence: TGTGCCAGCATTTCCGGGAGGGTCGGCGAGCAGTACTTC. This encodes CASISGRVGEQYF. The rearrangement uses TRBV2 and TRBJ2-7; 8 bases agree with TRBD2. This CDR3 is 13 amino acids long. The V gene end was trimmed by 7 bases and the J gene end by 6 bases; junction bases not matched to a gene: 8. Germline V gives CDR1 SNHLY, CDR2 FYNNEI.

This clonotype was seen a handful of times. This sequence joins TRBV6-2 or TRBV6-3 and TRBJ2-7; 16 bases are a match to TRBD2. Trimming took 7 bases from V and 7 from J; bases not matched to a gene: 10. The CDR3 consists of 16 residues. From germline, CDR1 is MNHEY and CDR2 SVGEGT. The CDR3 nucleotides read TGTGCCAGCATTCCCGGGACTAGCGGGAGGGCGAGTGAGCAGTACTTC. It translates to CASIPGTSGRASEQYF.

In regard to this clonotype: The junction departs from the called germline gene at one end, perhaps through a read error. The gene calls are TRBV28 and TRBJ2-1; D might be TRBD2 (6 bases). This CDR3 is built from 16 residues. Germline CDR1 MDHEN, CDR2 SYDVKM. The CDR3 nucleotides are TGTGCCAGCACTAATGACGGGAGAGGTACCTACAGTGAGCAGTTCTTC. As protein: CASTNDGRGTYSEQFF. Full variable domain (missing parts from reference TRBV28 and TRBJ2-1): DVKVTQSSRYLVKRTGEKVFLECVQDMDHENMFWYRQDPGLGLRLIYFSYDVKMKEKGDIPEGYSVSREKKERFSLILESASTNQTSMYLCASTNDGRGTYSEQFFGPGTRLTVL.

This clonotype was detected ten times or more. The gene calls are TRBV20-1 and TRBJ2-5; 9 bases line up with TRBD1. The length of the CDR3 is 13 residues. After removal of 5 bases from V and 2 bases from J, the junction contained 3 bases not matched to a gene. Germline-derived CDR1 and CDR2 are DFQATT and SNEGSKA (reference sequence). Here the CDR3 reads CSAPGQGQETQYF. In DNA, the CDR3 is TGCAGTGCTCCGGGACAGGGTCAAGAGACCCAGTACTTC.

The V gene is TRBV5-1, the J gene TRBJ2-7, with 13 bases aligning to TRBD2. The CDR3 covers 15 residues. Germline-derived CDR1 and CDR2 are SGHRS and YFSETQ. J was trimmed by 7 bases and V by 7 bases; bases with no gene match: 11. CDR3 bases: TGCGCCAGCGAGGAGGGACTAGCGGGATCATCTGAGCAGTACTTC. This sequence encodes CASEEGLAGSSEQYF.

At least ten counts were recorded for this clonotype. V usage is TRBV12-3 or TRBV12-4 and J usage is TRBJ1-2; D not certain. The CDR3 is made up of 14 amino acids. V gave up 1 base and J gave up 5 bases, with 11 bases separating them. DNA for the CDR3: TGTGCCAGCAGTTTAGGAGGGAGTTGGTATGGCTACACCTTC. This translates into CASSLGGSWYGYTF.